Here is one T cell receptor (beta chain) with its context. The data originate from a study of cytomegalovirus exposure and HLA in healthy donors. Both 60 Vbeta primers and 13 Jbeta primers went into the PCR. The assay was immunoSEQ multiplex PCR, and TCRdb's table has in-frame clones only and misses some. The table lists roughly 96,000 clones, approximately 74% of them singletons. Germline lookup yields CDR1 SGHDT and CDR2 YYEEEE. The V end was cut by 9 bases, the J end by 0 bases, with 14 bases between. This CDR3 has 14 residues. Sequencing was done on a sample of PBMCs. The source of this sequence is a female donor in good health and CMV-seropositive. This sequence joins TRBV5-6 and TRBJ2-3; D ambiguous. For the CDR3, the DNA is TGTGCCACCACCTGGGCCCTGAGCACAGATACGCAGTATTTT. It specifies CATTWALSTDTQYF.